These 26 T cell receptor beta chains share one sample of origin, sequenced in a study of cytomegalovirus exposure and HLA in healthy donors. This PCR relied on a set of 60 Vbeta primers and 13 Jbeta primers. The table came from immunoSEQ multiplex PCR; TCRdb's copy has only in-frame clones and leaves some out. The table lists some 130,000 clones, about 61% of them singletons. The material sequenced was PBMCs. Every receptor here comes from a woman aged 40 to 50 in good health and CMV-seronegative.

The chain links TRBV5-1 to TRBJ1-1; 7 bases line up with TRBD1. Germline V gene data show CDR1 as SGHRS and CDR2 as YFSETQ. V trimming: 4 bases; J trimming: 3 bases; junction bases outside the gene matches: 6. This CDR3 contains 14 residues. CDR3 nucleotides: TGCGCCAGCAGCCCCCCAGGGGGTTACACTGAAGCTTTCTTT. Protein sequence: CASSPPGGYTEAFF.

The chain is built from TRBV7-9 and TRBJ1-5; D is undetermined. Trimming took 3 bases from V and 0 from J, leaving 6 bases between them. The V gene's germline CDR1 is SEHNR and CDR2 FQNEAQ (reference sequence). CDR3 length: 14 residues. The CDR3, as DNA: TGTGCCAGCAGCTTCAGTGATAGCAATCAGCCCCAGCATTTT. Amino acids: CASSFSDSNQPQHF.

The gene calls are TRBV15 and TRBJ2-7; TRBD1 matches at 9 bases. Germline values: CDR1 LNHNV, CDR2 YYDKDF (reference sequence). The junction had 9 bases not matched to a gene; V was cut back by 1 base and J by 8 bases. The CDR3 loop spans 15 amino acids. CDR3 sequence: CATSRGDREISQQYF. The CDR3 DNA reads TGTGCCACCAGCAGAGGGGACAGGGAGATTTCGCAGCAGTACTTC.

This chain links TRBV25-1 with TRBJ2-1; the D gene is possibly TRBD1 (6 bases). V was shortened by 6 bases and J by 1 base, with 10 bases between the two germline ends. This CDR3 region has 14 residues. Per germline, CDR1 MGHDK and CDR2 SYGVNS. CDR3 in amino acids: CASRGHRSYNEQFF. The CDR3 DNA reads TGTGCCAGCAGGGGACACCGGTCCTACAATGAGCAGTTCTTC.

V is TRBV9 and J is TRBJ1-1; D remains unclear. The CDR3 runs 16 residues. Deletions cut 0 bases from V and 5 bases from J, with 17 bases between. Germline V lookup: CDR1 SGDLS, CDR2 YYNGEE. CDR3 sequence: CASSVEPARGRTEAFF. For the CDR3, the DNA is TGTGCCAGCAGCGTAGAACCCGCCCGGGGTAGGACTGAAGCTTTCTTT.

A note on this clone: Distinct nucleotide sequences in the sample also encode this CDR3. This rearrangement joins TRBV28 to TRBJ1-2, with a possible D match to TRBD1 (5 bases). V was cut by 3 bases and J by 0 bases, with 5 bases left in between. The germline CDR1 and CDR2 sequences are MDHEN and SYDVKM. This CDR3 is 13 amino acids long. In DNA, the CDR3 is TGTGCCAGCAGTTTCAGGGCTAACTATGGCTACACCTTC. Its protein is CASSFRANYGYTF.

The CDR3 here is CATRKWRSSGNTIYF. The DNA for the CDR3 is TGTGCCACCAGGAAATGGAGGTCCTCTGGAAACACCATATATTTT. The chain recombines TRBV15 with TRBJ1-3; no clear D. V was trimmed by 6 bases and J by 0 bases, leaving 12 bases between them. The germline V gene encodes CDR1 LNHNV and CDR2 YYDKDF (reference sequence). The CDR3 contains 15 residues. Full variable domain (rest looked up from reference TRBV15 and TRBJ1-3): DAMVIQNPRYQVTQFGKPVTLSCSQTLNHNVMYWYQQKSSQAPKLLFHYYDKDFNNEADTPDNFQSRRPNTSFCFLDIRSPGLGDTAMYLCATRKWRSSGNTIYFGEGSWLTVV.

The count of this clone is one. The V and J genes are TRBV5-4 and TRBJ2-3, with 8 bases fitting TRBD2. Trimming removed 1 base from V and 5 bases from J; junction bases left unmatched: 9. The CDR3 has 16 residues. Germline CDR1 SGHNT, CDR2 YYREEE (reference sequence). The CDR3 here is CASSLMKAGDLDTQYF. DNA for the CDR3: TGTGCCAGCAGCTTGATGAAAGCGGGGGACTTAGATACGCAGTATTTT.

The chain has TRBV6-1 and TRBJ1-4, with TRBD1 matching 9 bases. J lost 7 bases, V lost 1 base, and 1 base had no gene match. CDR1 and CDR2 (germline): MNHNS, SASEGT. The CDR3 totals 14 residues. CDR3 sequence reads: CASSEGTGVEKLFF. The CDR3 DNA is TGTGCCAGCAGTGAAGGGACAGGGGTTGAAAAACTGTTTTTT.

CDR3 region: CASSGTASETQYF. The CDR3 nucleotides are TGTGCCAGTAGTGGGACTGCTTCGGAGACCCAGTACTTC. The chain recombines TRBV19 with TRBJ2-5, with D maybe TRBD2 (6 bases). The CDR3 loop spans 13 amino acids. The V gene lost 5 bases and the J gene lost 5 bases, with 12 bases spanning the gap. The V gene's germline CDR1 is LNHDA and CDR2 SQIVND (reference sequence). Full variable domain (rest looked up from reference TRBV19 and TRBJ2-5): DGGITQSPKYLFRKEGQNVTLSCEQNLNHDAMYWYRQDPGQGLRLIYYSQIVNDFQKGDIAEGYSVSREKKESFPLTVTSAQKNPTAFYLCASSGTASETQYFGPGTRLLVL.

The genes are TRBV29-1 and TRBJ2-7; D not resolved. This CDR3 spans 14 amino acids. Between the trimmed V and J ends, which lost 4 bases and 1 base, there was a span of 14 bases. Per the germline V gene, CDR1 is SQVTM and CDR2 is ANQGSEA. The CDR3 DNA is TGCAGCGTTGCCCCCTTCAGGCTTTCCTACGAGCAGTACTTC. It translates to CSVAPFRLSYEQYF.

This clone occurred a few times. The chain joins TRBV7-6 to TRBJ1-1; D is possibly TRBD1 (6 bases). CDR3 length equals 14 residues. Germline CDR1 and CDR2: SGHVS and FNYEAQ. V dropped 2 bases and J dropped 1 base, with 8 bases sitting between them. The CDR3 DNA follows: TGTGCCAGCAGCTTACAACAGGGGAACACTGAAGCTTTCTTT. Protein: CASSLQQGNTEAFF.

The chain employs TRBV7-8 and TRBJ1-1; 7 bases are a match to TRBD1. The V gene's germline CDR1 is SGHVS and CDR2 FQNEAQ. The CDR3 loop spans 13 amino acids. J was trimmed by 7 bases and V by 5 bases; bases with no gene match: 7. The CDR3 is CASSLLQGGEAFF. CDR3 in DNA: TGTGCCAGCAGCCTTCTTCAGGGGGGTGAAGCTTTCTTT.

The CDR3 sequence is CASSKGRQGNYGYTF. CDR3 in DNA: TGTGCCAGCAGCAAAGGCCGACAGGGGAACTATGGCTACACCTTC. The genes are TRBV21-1 and TRBJ1-2; the table's TRBD1 call for D was not verified on the DNA. TRBV21-1 is labeled a pseudogene. The CDR3 has 15 residues.

With regard to this clone: Other DNA sequences in the sample encode the same CDR3. V is TRBV5-1 and J is TRBJ1-1; TRBD1 is a possible D gene (5 bases). The germline V and J ends were trimmed by 5 bases and 1 base, with 30 bases remaining between them. Germline CDR1 and CDR2: SGHRS and YFSETQ. The CDR3 runs 20 residues. CDR3 sequence reads: CASRRDSSEGPFYWNTEAFF. The CDR3 DNA reads TGCGCCAGCAGGCGTGACTCATCGGAGGGGCCTTTCTATTGGAACACTGAAGCTTTCTTT. Combining the CDR3 with reference TRBV5-1 and TRBJ1-1 gives the whole variable domain KAGVTQTPRYLIKTRGQQVTLSCSPISGHRSVSWYQQTPGQGLQFLFEYFSETQRNKGNFPGRFSGRQFSNSRSEMNVSTLELGDSALYLCASRRDSSEGPFYWNTEAFFGQGTRLTVV.

This clone appeared once. This chain uses TRBV10-3 with TRBJ2-3, with D perhaps TRBD2 (5 bases). This CDR3 spans 13 amino acids. V dropped 4 bases and J dropped 3 bases, with 8 bases sitting between them. Looked up from germline, CDR1 is ENHRY and CDR2 is SYGVKD. This chain's CDR3 is CAISVPGTDTQYF. The CDR3 region has the DNA TGTGCCATCAGTGTCCCGGGGACAGATACGCAGTATTTT.

This sequence joins TRBV5-1 and TRBJ2-2, with a possible D match to TRBD1 (5 bases). Germline values: CDR1 SGHRS, CDR2 YFSETQ. The CDR3 length is 13 residues. The V gene lost 3 bases and the J gene lost 7 bases, with 10 bases spanning the gap. CDR3 nucleotides: TGCGCCAGCAGCTCAGGGCCGGACGGGGAGCTGTTTTTT. Translating it yields CASSSGPDGELFF.

The J gene is TRBJ2-5, the V gene TRBV5-8; D might be TRBD1 (6 bases). CDR3 size: 14 residues. Germline CDR1 and CDR2: SGHTS and YDEGEE. V lost 7 bases and J lost 4, with 17 bases in between. CDR3 nucleotides: TGTGCCAGCCGCCTTGACAGGATGAGAGAGACCCAGTACTTC. Translating it yields CASRLDRMRETQYF. The variable domain in full, with the rest retrieved from reference TRBV5-8 and TRBJ2-5, is EAGVTQSPTHLIKTRGQQATLRCSPISGHTSVYWYQQALGLGLQFLLWYDEGEERNRGNFPPRFSGRQFPNYSSELNVNALELEDSALYLCASRLDRMRETQYFGPGTRLLVL.

V is TRBV7-2 and J is TRBJ2-5; D possibly corresponds to TRBD2 (5 bases). The germline V gene encodes CDR1 SGHTA and CDR2 FQGNSA. The ends were cut back, 5 bases at V and 5 bases at J, with 12 bases in the middle. This CDR3 contains 13 residues. CDR3 DNA sequence: TGTGCCAGCAGCCGTGGACTTCTGGAGACCCAGTACTTC. Translated, it gives CASSRGLLETQYF. Combining the CDR3 with reference TRBV7-2 and TRBJ2-5 gives the whole variable domain GAGVSQSPSNKVTEKGKDVELRCDPISGHTALYWYRQSLGQGLEFLIYFQGNSAPDKSGLPSDRFSAERTGGSVSTLTIQRTQQEDSAVYLCASSRGLLETQYFGPGTRLLVL.

About this clone itself: Other DNA sequences in this sample translate to the same CDR3. The V call is TRBV5-1, the J call TRBJ1-1; D perhaps matches TRBD1 (6 bases). Germline V gives CDR1 SGHRS, CDR2 YFSETQ. The CDR3 is 16 amino acids. Trimming stripped 0 bases from V and 5 bases from J, with 17 bases between. The CDR3 protein is CASSLVGLGANTEAFF. CDR3 sequence (DNA): TGCGCCAGCAGCTTGGTGGGGTTGGGGGCGAATACTGAAGCTTTCTTT.

The chain employs TRBV9 and TRBJ2-7; D is perhaps TRBD1 (6 bases). Germline CDR1 reads SGDLS; CDR2 reads YYNGEE. Trimming cost V 0 bases and J 4 bases, with 11 bases left between them. CDR3 length equals 14 residues. The CDR3 loop is CASSVGLGTYEQYF. The CDR3 coding sequence is TGTGCCAGCAGCGTAGGTTTAGGGACATACGAGCAGTACTTC. Variable domain in full (rest from reference TRBV9 and TRBJ2-7): DSGVTQTPKHLITATGQRVTLRCSPRSGDLSVYWYQQSLDQGLQFLIQYYNGEERAKGNILERFSAQQFPDLHSELNLSSLELGDSALYFCASSVGLGTYEQYFGPGTRLTVT.

This chain links TRBV7-9 with TRBJ2-7, with D possibly being TRBD2 (6 bases). The CDR3 loop spans 13 amino acids. V lost 5 bases and J 11 bases, leaving 19 bases between the germline ends. Germline CDR1 SEHNR, CDR2 FQNEAQ (reference sequence). The CDR3 sequence is CASSPRDGFPEYF. In DNA, the CDR3 is TGTGCCAGCAGCCCGCGGGACGGCTTTCCTGAGTACTTC.

This rearrangement joins TRBV28 to TRBJ1-1, with 9 bases aligning to TRBD1. With 5 bases clipped from V and 3 bases from J, the junction kept 7 bases outside the gene matches. The CDR3 is made up of 15 amino acids. Germline V lookup: CDR1 MDHEN, CDR2 SYDVKM. The DNA of the CDR3 is TGTGCCAGCAGTCCCACAGGGGGCTGGGACACTGAAGCTTTCTTT. Translated, it gives CASSPTGGWDTEAFF.

This clone was seen more than once but under ten times. The chain couples TRBV18 to TRBJ2-3; 7 bases are shared with TRBD1. This CDR3 is 13 amino acids long. With V trimmed by 6 bases and J by 3 bases, 3 bases remained unmatched. Germline CDR1 and CDR2: KGHSH and LQKENI. The CDR3 here is CASSRDRTDTQYF. The CDR3 DNA reads as TGTGCCAGCTCCCGGGACAGAACAGATACGCAGTATTTT.

CDR3 sequence: CASSLGHSTGELFF. The CDR3 region has the DNA TGTGCCAGCAGCTTAGGACACTCGACCGGGGAGCTGTTTTTT. The rearrangement links TRBV11-2 to TRBJ2-2; the D is unclear. Germline lookup yields CDR1 SGHAT and CDR2 FQNNGV. The CDR3 totals 14 residues. V shed 1 base and J shed 5 bases, with 8 bases lying between them.

The rearrangement uses TRBV6-5 and TRBJ2-1; TRBD2 is a possible D gene (7 bases). Trimming pared 2 bases from V and 2 bases from J, leaving 10 bases between. CDR1 and CDR2 (germline): MNHEY, SVGAGI. The CDR3 spans 15 residues. The DNA of the CDR3 is TGTGCCAGCAGTTACGTCGGGGGGCCCTACAATGAGCAGTTCTTC. Amino acids: CASSYVGGPYNEQFF.